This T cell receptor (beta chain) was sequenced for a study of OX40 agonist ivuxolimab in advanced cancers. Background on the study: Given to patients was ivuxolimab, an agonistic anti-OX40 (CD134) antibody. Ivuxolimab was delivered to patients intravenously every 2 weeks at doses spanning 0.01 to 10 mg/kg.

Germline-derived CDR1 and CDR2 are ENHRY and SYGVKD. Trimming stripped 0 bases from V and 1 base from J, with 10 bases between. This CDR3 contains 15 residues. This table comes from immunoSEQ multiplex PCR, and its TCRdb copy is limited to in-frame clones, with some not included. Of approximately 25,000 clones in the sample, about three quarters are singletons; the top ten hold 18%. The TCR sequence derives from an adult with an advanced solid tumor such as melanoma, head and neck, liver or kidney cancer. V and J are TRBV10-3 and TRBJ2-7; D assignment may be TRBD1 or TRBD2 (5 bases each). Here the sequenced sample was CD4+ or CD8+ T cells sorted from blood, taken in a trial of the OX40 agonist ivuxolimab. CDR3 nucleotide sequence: TGTGCCATCAGTGAGTCGAGGGGTAGGTCCTACGAGCAGTACTTC. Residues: CAISESRGRSYEQYF.